This T cell receptor beta chain was found in a study of blood T cell repertoires in COVID-19. At the level of the study: Samples representing acute and convalescent COVID-19 were sourced from the United States, Italy and Spain. Sample material is recorded as cDNA or gDNA derived from T cells, B-cell-depleted T cells, or PBMCs.

In the original processing: It was from reference gene primer amplification that nucleated cell counts were estimated. Measured with immunoSEQ multiplex PCR; TCRdb has only the in-frame clones, and not every one. From that table come the V and J calls and clone size; the DNA was used to work out D and trimming. The data show around 180,000 clones, with over 75% seen just once and approximately 9.8% held by the top ten. CDR1 is SEHNR and CDR2 is FQNEAQ in the germline V gene (reference sequence). The germline V and J ends were trimmed by 5 bases and 3 bases, with 14 bases remaining between them. There are 16 residues in the CDR3.

Material for sequencing was peripheral blood. The receptor's source is a woman older than 75 with acute or convalescent COVID-19. The gene calls are TRBV7-9 and TRBJ1-6, with D possibly TRBD1 on 6 matching bases. CDR3 sequence: CASSLDRNYYNSPLHF. CDR3 bases: TGTGCCAGCAGCCTCGACAGGAATTACTATAATTCACCCCTCCACTTT.